These 32 T cell receptor beta chains share one sample of origin, sequenced in a study of identical twins. TCRdb re-called the 5' RACE reads with MiXCR, one entry per CDR3 protein. The sample includes 600,000 to 800,000 distinct CDR3 sequences, 21% of them seen just once. These data also formed part of another study, on T cells expressing NK-cell markers.

Sequenced input: PBMCs. These receptors all stem from a woman aged 18 to 35 in good health.

Ten or more counts support this clonotype. This chain uses TRBV7-2 with TRBJ2-5; D not resolved. The V end lost 2 bases, the J end lost 1 base, and 8 bases lay between the germline ends. CDR3 size: 14 residues. CDR1 SGHTA and CDR2 FQGNSA come from the germline V gene. CDR3 loop: CASSLSFTQETQYF. CDR3 coding DNA: TGTGCCAGCAGCTTATCCTTCACCCAAGAGACCCAGTACTTC. Full variable domain (outside the CDR3, taken from reference TRBV7-2 and TRBJ2-5): GAGVSQSPSNKVTEKGKDVELRCDPISGHTALYWYRQSLGQGLEFLIYFQGNSAPDKSGLPSDRFSAERTGGSVSTLTIQRTQQEDSAVYLCASSLSFTQETQYFGPGTRLLVL.

This clonotype has a handful of counts. This sequence joins TRBV12-3 or TRBV12-4 and TRBJ1-2; 8 bases line up with TRBD1. Trimming at V came to 6 bases and at J to 1 base, leaving 1 base not matched to a gene. The CDR3 has 13 residues. DNA of the CDR3: TGTGCCAGCAGGGACAGGGTTAACTATGGCTACACCTTC. It codes for CASRDRVNYGYTF.

The table lists this clonotype with many counts. V and J are TRBV4-3 and TRBJ2-3; 8 bases align to TRBD2. V lost 4 bases, J lost 4 bases, and 7 bases stayed unmatched. CDR1 LGHNA and CDR2 YSLEER come from the germline V gene. The CDR3 consists of 15 residues. The CDR3 nucleotides are TGCGCCAGCAGCCGAGCGGGAGCAGGGCCAGATACGCAGTATTTT. The encoded protein is CASSRAGAGPDTQYF.

The J gene is TRBJ2-1, the V gene TRBV7-9; D perhaps matches TRBD1 (6 bases). CDR1 is SEHNR and CDR2 is FQNEAQ in the germline V gene (reference sequence). Trimming removed 3 bases at V and 7 bases at J, with 7 bases between. This CDR3 spans 12 amino acids. CDR3 sequence reads: CASSFGTNEQFF. The DNA for the CDR3 is TGTGCCAGCAGCTTCGGGACAAATGAGCAGTTCTTC.

This clonotype turned up a few times. This chain uses TRBV12-3 or TRBV12-4 with TRBJ2-5, with 7 bases that match TRBD2. There are 14 residues in the CDR3. The V segment lost 4 bases and the J segment 2 bases; nucleotides outside the gene matches: 4. The CDR3 sequence: CASSWWRGQETQYF. The CDR3 region has the DNA TGTGCCAGCAGTTGGTGGCGGGGGCAAGAGACCCAGTACTTC.

This rearrangement joins TRBV2 to TRBJ2-1, with 12 bases lining up with TRBD2. Trimming at V came to 8 bases and at J to 6 bases, leaving 8 bases not matched to a gene. The CDR3 extends over 15 amino acids. Germline CDR1 SNHLY, CDR2 FYNNEI. In nucleotides, the CDR3 is TGTGCCAGCTCCCGACTAGCGGGGGACCCCAATGAGCAGTTCTTC. It yields the protein CASSRLAGDPNEQFF.

This clonotype was detected many times. In DNA form, the CDR3 reads TGTGCCAGCAGCTTCAAGCGAACCACAGATACGCAGTATTTT. Translation: CASSFKRTTDTQYF. The chain couples TRBV7-9 to TRBJ2-3; D uncertain. Germline assignment: CDR1 SEHNR and CDR2 FQNEAQ (reference sequence). The V end was cut by 3 bases, the J end by 2 bases, with 9 bases between. The CDR3 totals 14 residues.

This clonotype was seen ten or more times. The V and J genes are TRBV5-1 and TRBJ1-5, with 8 bases that match TRBD1. The germline gives CDR1 SGHRS, CDR2 YFSETQ. This CDR3 is 16 amino acids long. With V trimmed by 2 bases and J by 3 bases, 7 bases remained unmatched. This chain's CDR3 is CASSLRQGADNQPQHF. CDR3 coding DNA: TGCGCCAGCAGCTTAAGGCAGGGGGCTGACAATCAGCCCCAGCATTTT.

J is TRBJ2-1 and V is TRBV15, with D possibly matching TRBD2 (5 bases). Trimming removed 0 bases from V and 7 bases from J, with 7 bases in between. Germline CDR1 is LNHNV and CDR2 is YYDKDF (reference sequence). The length of the CDR3 is 13 residues. The CDR3 spells CATSRDSGNEQFF. CDR3 in DNA: TGTGCCACCAGCAGAGATTCGGGGAATGAGCAGTTCTTC.

The genes are TRBV3-1 and TRBJ2-1; perhaps TRBD1 as D (6 bases). Trimming removed 8 bases from V and 5 bases from J, with 16 bases in between. CDR1 LGHDT and CDR2 YNNKEL come from the germline V gene (reference sequence). CDR3 length: 14 residues. CDR3 bases: TGTGCCAGCGAATATAGGGGGTCAAACAATGAGCAGTTCTTC. As protein: CASEYRGSNNEQFF.

CDR3 DNA: TGTGCCAGCAGCGATGCCCCCGGGGAGACCCAGTACTTC. It yields the protein CASSDAPGETQYF. The chain carries TRBV9 and TRBJ2-5; no reliable D call. The CDR3 sequence is 13 residues long. V was cut by 3 bases and J by 5 bases, with 11 bases left in between. CDR1 and CDR2 from the germline V gene are SGDLS and YYNGEE.

DNA of the CDR3: TGCAGTGCCCCAGATGGGCGTGGCCACTACGAGCAGTACTTC. The encoded protein is CSAPDGRGHYEQYF. This chain links TRBV20-1 with TRBJ2-7; D is uncertain. CDR1 is DFQATT, CDR2 SNEGSKA, per germline (reference sequence). CDR3 length: 14 residues. V was trimmed by 6 bases and J by 3 bases, leaving 18 bases between them.

The gene calls are TRBV4-1 and TRBJ1-6; D remains ambiguous. This CDR3 region has 12 residues. CDR1 MGHRA and CDR2 YSYEKL come from the germline V gene. V was shortened by 6 bases and J by 12 bases, with 12 bases between the two germline ends. As DNA, the CDR3 is TGCGCCAGCAGTCCTCCCCGGGGACCCCTCCACTTT. It specifies CASSPPRGPLHF.

The table lists this clonotype with many counts. The gene calls are TRBV6-5 and TRBJ1-6; D unresolved. CDR1 and CDR2 from the germline V gene are MNHEY and SVGAGI. CDR3 length: 13 amino acids. V gave up 2 bases and J gave up 9 bases, with 8 bases separating them. The CDR3 DNA is TGTGCCAGCAGTTACGGCGCAGGTTCACCCCTCCACTTT. It encodes CASSYGAGSPLHF.

V is TRBV12-3 or TRBV12-4 and J is TRBJ2-7; no clear D. The V and J ends lost 2 bases and 1 base respectively, with 3 bases between them. CDR3 length: 12 amino acids. The CDR3 DNA is TGTGCCAGCAGTTTAAAGTCCTACGAGCAGTACTTC. Translating it yields CASSLKSYEQYF.

This clonotype has just a few counts. This chain uses TRBV5-1 with TRBJ2-3; 8 bases map to TRBD2. CDR1 SGHRS and CDR2 YFSETQ come from the germline V gene. V trimming: 3 bases; J trimming: 2 bases; junction bases outside the gene matches: 5. This CDR3 is 15 amino acids long. The CDR3 region is CASSSTSELTDTQYF. CDR3 DNA: TGCGCCAGCAGCTCGACTAGCGAGCTCACAGATACGCAGTATTTT.

The table lists this clonotype with a count of one. A much larger clone lies one base from this, so it may be a read error. This chain connects TRBV29-1 to TRBJ2-7; D unclear. The CDR3 spans 11 residues. Trimming cost V 0 bases and J 9 bases, with 9 bases left between them. The germline gives CDR1 SQVTM, CDR2 ANQGSEA. The DNA of the CDR3 is TGCAGCGTTGAAGACGAGTTTTGGCAGTACTTC. Its translation: CSVEDEFWQYF.

This clonotype showed up just a few times. The chain is built from TRBV20-1 and TRBJ2-7, with D perhaps TRBD2 (6 bases). Germline V CDR1 and CDR2: DFQATT, SNEGSKA (reference sequence). The CDR3 contains 11 residues. With 1 base removed from V and 5 bases from J, the gap between germline ends came to 6 bases. As DNA, the CDR3 is TGCAGTGCTAGAGCGGGGGACGAGCAGTACTTC. The encoded protein is CSARAGDEQYF.

The chain has TRBV27 and TRBJ2-2, with 8 bases matching TRBD1. The CDR3 covers 17 residues. J gave up 4 bases and V 7 bases, and 14 bases lay outside the gene matches. CDR1 MNHEY and CDR2 SMNVEV come from the germline V gene (reference sequence). The CDR3 region is CASKLRTPGQVTGELFF. DNA of the CDR3: TGTGCCAGCAAGTTACGGACACCGGGACAGGTCACCGGGGAGCTGTTTTTT.

The chain recombines TRBV29-1 with TRBJ2-1; D may be TRBD1 (5 bases). The CDR3 covers 12 residues. Germline V CDR1 and CDR2: SQVTM, ANQGSEA. V lost 5 bases, J lost 7 bases, and 12 bases lay in between. The CDR3 bases are TGCAGCGTTTCTGGGGCCTCGAATGAGCAGTTCTTC. Amino acid sequence: CSVSGASNEQFF.

This clonotype was counted once. This chain connects TRBV12-5 to TRBJ2-1; the match to TRBD1 covers 9 bases. Losses at the gene ends were 6 bases for V and 3 bases for J; bases not matched to a gene: 15. CDR3 length: 18 amino acids. Per the germline V gene, CDR1 is LGHNT and CDR2 is FRNRAP. DNA of the CDR3: TGTGCTAGTGGCCCTCACTTCCACGACAGGGGGAGCTACAATGAGCAGTTCTTC. Translation gives CASGPHFHDRGSYNEQFF.

The table lists this clonotype with a few counts. The chain joins TRBV5-1 to TRBJ1-1; no reliable D call. V dropped 4 bases and J dropped 3 bases, with 13 bases sitting between them. Germline CDR1 SGHRS, CDR2 YFSETQ. The CDR3 totals 14 residues. CDR3 bases: TGCGCCAGCAGCCCGACCCCCGTAGACACTGAAGCTTTCTTT. This translates into CASSPTPVDTEAFF.

This clonotype was observed many times. The rearrangement uses TRBV11-2 and TRBJ2-1; D remains unclear. Trimming removed 4 bases at V and 0 bases at J, with 19 bases between. CDR1 and CDR2 (germline): SGHAT, FQNNGV. This CDR3 comprises 18 residues. The CDR3 protein is CASSSPRNPSSSYNEQFF. For the CDR3, the DNA is TGTGCCAGCAGCTCGCCCAGAAACCCCTCGAGCTCCTACAATGAGCAGTTCTTC. The whole variable domain, remainder taken from reference TRBV11-2 and TRBJ2-1, is EAGVAQSPRYKIIEKRQSVAFWCNPISGHATLYWYQQILGQGPKLLIQFQNNGVVDDSQLPKDRFSAERLKGVDSTLKIQPAKLEDSAVYLCASSSPRNPSSSYNEQFFGPGTRLTVL.

This clonotype was recorded at least ten times. This chain uses TRBV4-2 with TRBJ2-7; no reliable D call. The CDR3 contains 15 residues. Germline CDR1 LGHNA, CDR2 YNFKEQ. The germline V and J ends were trimmed by 0 bases and 4 bases, with 13 bases remaining between them. CDR3 region: CASSQDSTHFYEQYF. The CDR3 nucleotides read TGTGCCAGCAGCCAAGACAGTACCCACTTTTACGAGCAGTACTTC.

This rearrangement joins TRBV12-3 or TRBV12-4 to TRBJ2-7; TRBD1 matches at 7 bases. Losses at the gene ends were 6 bases for V and 6 bases for J; bases not matched to a gene: 5. This CDR3 spans 12 amino acids. CDR3 sequence (DNA): TGTGCCAGCAGGACAGGGTTAAGCGAGCAGTACTTC. It encodes CASRTGLSEQYF.

This clonotype was detected only a few times. A much larger clone sits a single nucleotide away, making a read error possible. This chain links TRBV13 with TRBJ1-1; D not certain. This CDR3 comprises 13 residues. The germline gives CDR1 PRHDT, CDR2 FYEKMQ (reference sequence). The V gene lost 5 bases and the J gene lost 1 base, with 8 bases spanning the gap. CDR3 sequence reads: CASSAWSNTEAFF. The CDR3 DNA reads as TGTGCCAGCAGCGCATGGTCGAACACTGAAGCTTTCTTT.

The table lists this clonotype with a few counts. This chain connects TRBV12-3 or TRBV12-4 to TRBJ1-1; D is uncertain. The CDR3 contains 17 residues. Trimming shortened V by 5 bases and J by 6 bases, and 25 bases separated the two germline ends. The CDR3 DNA follows: TGTGCCAGCAGTCCAAAACGGGCCCCAGGAGACATCGCTGAAGCTTTCTTT. Its translation: CASSPKRAPGDIAEAFF.

The rearrangement uses TRBV7-2 and TRBJ1-1; D call uncertain. This CDR3 region has 16 residues. The germline V gene has CDR1 SGHTA and CDR2 FQGNSA. V was pared by 3 bases and J by 4 bases, with 18 bases between. As DNA, the CDR3 is TGTGCCAGCAGCTTCGGCAGTCAGAGTGGTGGCACTGAAGCTTTCTTT. This sequence encodes CASSFGSQSGGTEAFF.

This clonotype was found a few times. The J gene is TRBJ1-5, the V gene TRBV20-1, with a weak D call TRBD1 (6 bases). Trimming cost V 3 bases and J 7 bases, with 16 bases left between them. This CDR3 region has 14 residues. Germline V CDR1 and CDR2: DFQATT, SNEGSKA (reference sequence). DNA for the CDR3: TGCAGTGCTAGGGGAGACAGGACCTGGCAGCCCCAGCATTTT. Residues: CSARGDRTWQPQHF.

The rearrangement links TRBV20-1 to TRBJ1-2; D is possibly TRBD1 (6 bases). Trimming stripped 5 bases from V and 8 bases from J, with 21 bases between. This CDR3 has 14 residues. Germline V lookup: CDR1 DFQATT, CDR2 SNEGSKA (reference sequence). CDR3: CSAPKAGTWAGYTF. CDR3 nucleotide sequence: TGCAGTGCTCCTAAAGCGGGGACATGGGCCGGCTACACCTTC.

CDR3 bases: TGCAGTGCCTGGGGGGATGAAAAACTGTTTTTT. This sequence encodes CSAWGDEKLFF. The chain carries TRBV20-1 and TRBJ1-4; D is possibly TRBD1 (5 bases). The CDR3 runs 11 residues. In germline, CDR1 is DFQATT, CDR2 SNEGSKA (reference sequence). Trimming pared 6 bases from V and 6 bases from J, leaving 8 bases between.

The rearrangement joins TRBV12-3 or TRBV12-4 to TRBJ2-5; D assignment may be TRBD1 or TRBD2 (5 bases each). This CDR3 has 17 amino acids. V dropped 5 bases and J dropped 4 bases, with 23 bases sitting between them. CDR3 sequence: CASSPAPGREGGETQYF. Here the CDR3 DNA reads TGTGCCAGCAGTCCTGCCCCCGGCAGGGAAGGAGGAGAGACCCAGTACTTC.